Following are 20 T cell receptor beta chains from one sample sequenced in a study of blood T cell repertoires in COVID-19. The assay was immunoSEQ multiplex PCR, and TCRdb's table has in-frame clones only and misses some. The table shows 45,000 to 65,000 clones, with approximately 83% occurring only once. What was sequenced was peripheral blood. The receptors stem from a man between 65 and 85 years old with active COVID-19.

V and J are TRBV2 and TRBJ2-5, with 7 bases fitting TRBD1. Per germline, CDR1 SNHLY and CDR2 FYNNEI. This CDR3 is 16 amino acids long. V shed 2 bases, J shed 5 bases, and the junction held 11 bases outside the gene matches. CDR3 residues: CASSEYNRGGWETQYF. CDR3 nucleotide sequence: TGTGCCAGCAGTGAATACAACAGGGGTGGGTGGGAGACCCAGTACTTC.

This clone was recorded a few times. This chain connects TRBV5-4 to TRBJ2-7, with D unclear. V gave up 4 bases and J gave up 3 bases, with 8 bases separating them. The CDR3 extends over 12 amino acids. Germline CDR1 is SGHNT and CDR2 is YYREEE (reference sequence). This CDR3 is CASSTQNYEQYF. CDR3 DNA sequence: TGTGCCAGCAGCACCCAGAACTACGAGCAGTACTTC. Filled out from reference TRBV5-4 and TRBJ2-7, the complete variable domain reads ETGVTQSPTHLIKTRGQQVTLRCSSQSGHNTVSWYQQALGQGPQFIFQYYREEENGRGNFPPRFSGLQFPNYSSELNVNALELDDSALYLCASSTQNYEQYFGPGTRLTVT.

There are a few counts of this clone. This chain joins TRBV4-1 and TRBJ1-2, with D unresolved. There are 13 residues in the CDR3. Germline V lookup: CDR1 MGHRA, CDR2 YSYEKL. V was cut by 0 bases and J by 6 bases, with 8 bases left in between. In nucleotides, the CDR3 is TGCGCCAGCAGCCAAGAGAGGTGGGATGGCTACACCTTC. It is translated as CASSQERWDGYTF.

The chain carries TRBV28 and TRBJ2-1; TRBD2 matches at 9 bases. The CDR3 has 16 amino acids. Unmatched junction bases numbered 14, after V lost 7 bases and J lost 7 bases. Germline V gene sequence: CDR1 MDHEN, CDR2 SYDVKM. CDR3 sequence reads: CASTRPGTSIRNEQFF. The CDR3 coding sequence is TGTGCCAGCACCAGGCCCGGGACTAGCATTCGAAATGAGCAGTTCTTC.

The V and J genes are TRBV27 and TRBJ2-2, with D unclear. V lost 2 bases, J lost 0 bases, and 7 bases lay in between. The CDR3 extends over 15 amino acids. CDR1 is MNHEY, CDR2 SMNVEV, per germline (reference sequence). DNA for the CDR3: TGTGCCAGCAGTTTAGCCAGGACGAACACCGGGGAGCTGTTTTTT. Translating gives CASSLARTNTGELFF.

This chain connects TRBV7-9 to TRBJ2-3; a possible D gene is TRBD1 (6 bases). Per germline, CDR1 SEHNR and CDR2 FQNEAQ (reference sequence). V was cut by 6 bases and J by 2 bases, with 21 bases left in between. CDR3 length equals 17 residues. CDR3 sequence reads: CASRNPGAGAITDTQYF. The CDR3 DNA reads TGTGCCAGCAGGAATCCCGGGGCAGGGGCCATCACAGATACGCAGTATTTT.

This chain connects TRBV5-4 to TRBJ2-7; the match to TRBD2 covers 9 bases. CDR3 size: 15 residues. V lost 2 bases to trimming and J lost 7 bases; unmatched junction nucleotides: 10. CDR1 SGHNT and CDR2 YYREEE come from the germline V gene (reference sequence). CDR3 bases: TGTGCCAGCAGCTTTTCCCTAGCGGGATTAGGGGAGCAGTACTTC. Its protein product is CASSFSLAGLGEQYF. The whole variable domain, filled in from reference TRBV5-4 and TRBJ2-7, reads ETGVTQSPTHLIKTRGQQVTLRCSSQSGHNTVSWYQQALGQGPQFIFQYYREEENGRGNFPPRFSGLQFPNYSSELNVNALELDDSALYLCASSFSLAGLGEQYFGPGTRLTVT.

V gene TRBV29-1 combines with J gene TRBJ1-4; D is perhaps TRBD1 (6 bases). The CDR3 runs to 14 residues. The V gene's germline CDR1 is SQVTM and CDR2 ANQGSEA. The V and J ends lost 7 bases and 12 bases respectively, with 24 bases between them. CDR3 sequence reads: CSANGGQGLSELFF. CDR3 DNA sequence: TGCAGCGCCAACGGGGGGCAGGGTCTTTCGGAACTGTTTTTT.

This clone was recorded once. This chain uses TRBV5-6 with TRBJ2-2; no reliable D call. Per germline, CDR1 SGHDT and CDR2 YYEEEE. Trimming left V 1 base short and J 7 bases short, with 2 bases between. The CDR3 runs 11 residues. The CDR3 loop reads CASSLYGELFF. CDR3 DNA sequence: TGTGCCAGCAGCTTGTACGGGGAGCTGTTTTTT.

The CDR3 DNA reads TGTGCCAGTATTCCCCCGGGGACACGGGGCGAGGGCAATCAGCCCCAGCATTTT. Translated, it gives CASIPPGTRGEGNQPQHF. V gene TRBV19 combines with J gene TRBJ1-5; maybe TRBD1 (6 bases). V lost 7 bases, J lost 2 bases, and 24 bases lay in between. This CDR3 comprises 18 residues. The germline V gene encodes CDR1 LNHDA and CDR2 SQIVND (reference sequence).

The chain employs TRBV30 and TRBJ1-5, with D tentatively TRBD1 (6 bases). V was cut by 4 bases and J by 3 bases, with 10 bases left in between. Germline CDR1 is GTSNPN and CDR2 is SVGIG (reference sequence). This CDR3 contains 13 residues. The CDR3: CAWTGQNNQPQHF. CDR3 DNA sequence: TGTGCCTGGACTGGACAGAACAATCAGCCCCAGCATTTT.

V is TRBV10-3 and J is TRBJ1-5; D may be TRBD1 (6 bases). This CDR3 has 15 amino acids. CDR1 is ENHRY and CDR2 is SYGVKD in the germline V gene. The V gene lost 0 bases and the J gene lost 5 bases, with 11 bases spanning the gap. Written as DNA, the CDR3 is TGTGCCATCAGTGAGTCGACAGGAGGCCATCAGCCCCAGCATTTT. Encoded protein: CAISESTGGHQPQHF.

J is TRBJ1-1 and V is TRBV2; D not certain. Between the trimmed V and J ends, which lost 0 bases and 8 bases, there was a span of 10 bases. The CDR3 consists of 13 residues. Germline values: CDR1 SNHLY, CDR2 FYNNEI. CDR3 protein: CASSEAGGREAFF. DNA for the CDR3: TGTGCCAGCAGTGAAGCAGGCGGGCGCGAAGCTTTCTTT.

This clone was recorded only once. The CDR3 DNA follows: TGTGCCAGCAGCTTAGCCAGCGGGGTATCAAGAGCCAAAAACATTCAGTACTTC. The encoded protein is CASSLASGVSRAKNIQYF. This chain joins TRBV13 and TRBJ2-4; 7 bases fit TRBD2. Germline V gene sequence: CDR1 PRHDT, CDR2 FYEKMQ (reference sequence). The CDR3 is 18 amino acids. The V gene end was trimmed by 1 base and the J gene end by 0 bases; junction bases not matched to a gene: 9.

This clone has more than one count but fewer than ten. In DNA form, the CDR3 reads TGTGCCAGCACCCCCGGAGCGGGACTGGGTCAGCCCCAGCATTTT. Amino acids: CASTPGAGLGQPQHF. This chain links TRBV7-8 with TRBJ1-5; possibly TRBD1 for D (5 bases). Deletions cut 7 bases from V and 6 bases from J, with 19 bases between. Germline CDR1 and CDR2: SGHVS and FQNEAQ. This CDR3 has 15 residues.

The chain has TRBV3-1 (or the pseudogene TRBV3-2) and TRBJ2-5; TRBD1 agrees at 7 bases. V lost 4 bases to trimming and J lost 2 bases; unmatched junction nucleotides: 7. The CDR3 runs to 15 residues. Germline V gene lookup returns CDR1 LGHDT and CDR2 YNNKEL (reference sequence). In nucleotides, the CDR3 is TGTGCCAGCAGCCTTCCGGGGACAGAGCAAGAGACCCAGTACTTC. The encoded protein is CASSLPGTEQETQYF.

The chain is built from TRBV15 and TRBJ2-2; D not resolved. This CDR3 spans 12 amino acids. Germline assignment: CDR1 LNHNV and CDR2 YYDKDF (reference sequence). V was pared by 3 bases and J by 6 bases, with 5 bases between. The CDR3 sequence is CATSSLSGELFF. CDR3 DNA sequence: TGTGCCACCAGCAGTTTATCCGGGGAGCTGTTTTTT.

The chain couples TRBV13 to TRBJ1-2; 10 nucleotides line up with TRBD1. The germline V gene has CDR1 PRHDT and CDR2 FYEKMQ (reference sequence). The CDR3 is 18 residues long. V trimming: 2 bases; J trimming: 4 bases; junction bases outside the gene matches: 13. The CDR3 coding sequence is TGTGCCAGCAGCTTAAATTTCCGGGACAGGGGCATCGCCTATGGCTACACCTTC. This gives the protein CASSLNFRDRGIAYGYTF.

The chain recombines TRBV7-9 with TRBJ2-7; 8 positions match TRBD1. The CDR3 is 14 residues long. Germline CDR1 is SEHNR and CDR2 is FQNEAQ (reference sequence). V was pared by 5 bases and J by 1 base, with 4 bases of the junction left unmatched. The chain's CDR3 is CASSPQGASYEQYF. CDR3 nucleotides: TGTGCCAGCAGCCCCCAGGGGGCGTCCTACGAGCAGTACTTC.

This chain joins TRBV7-2 and TRBJ2-4; 7 nucleotides align to TRBD2. J lost 6 bases, V lost 1 base, and 6 bases had no gene match. Germline V gene sequence: CDR1 SGHTA, CDR2 FQGNSA. CDR3 length: 15 residues. The CDR3 loop reads CASSLDAGGGNIQYF. The CDR3 region has the DNA TGTGCCAGCAGCTTAGATGCGGGCGGGGGAAACATTCAGTACTTC.